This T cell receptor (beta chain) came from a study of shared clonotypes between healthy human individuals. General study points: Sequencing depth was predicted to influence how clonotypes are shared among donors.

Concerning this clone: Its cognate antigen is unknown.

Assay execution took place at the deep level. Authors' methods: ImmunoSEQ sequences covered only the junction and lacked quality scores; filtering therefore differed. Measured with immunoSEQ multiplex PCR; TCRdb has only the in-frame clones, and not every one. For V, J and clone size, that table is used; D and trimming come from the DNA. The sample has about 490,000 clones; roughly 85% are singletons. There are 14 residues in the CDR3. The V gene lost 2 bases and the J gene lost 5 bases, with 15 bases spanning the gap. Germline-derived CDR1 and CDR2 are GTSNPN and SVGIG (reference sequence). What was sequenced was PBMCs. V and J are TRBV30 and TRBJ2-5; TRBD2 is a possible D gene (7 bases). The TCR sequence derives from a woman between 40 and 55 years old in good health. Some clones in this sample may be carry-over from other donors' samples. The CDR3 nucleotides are TGTGCCTGGAGTCTCCGGGGGGCAGGGGAGACCCAGTACTTC. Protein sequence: CAWSLRGAGETQYF.